The rows below give T cell receptor beta chains drawn from one sample of a study of read filtering for tumor transcriptome and immune sequencing. TCRdb itself ran the reads through MiXCR, one entry per CDR3 protein. The sample has some 130,000 distinct CDR3 sequences, roughly an eighth seen once. The sample comprised a population of CD138-negative cells sorted from bone marrow. These receptors were obtained from a donor at least 40 years old with multiple myeloma. Both conserved end residues are part of each CDR3. The D gene is left open where the match is weak. A row's size may be missing; if present it is once, few, many or a size class.

V	J	length	D	size	CDR3	DNA
TRBV7-9	TRBJ2-3	16	-	many	CASSSLGAGSTDTQYF	TGTGCCAGCAGCTCCCTAGGAGCGGGTAGCACAGATACGCAGTATTTT
TRBV12-3/TRBV12-4	TRBJ2-2	17	-	-	CAGTLGSGPRGTGELFF	TGTGCCGGCACCCTGGGCTCGGGACCGCGAGGCACCGGGGAGCTGTTTTTT
TRBV19	TRBJ2-3	16	-	-	CASSVDGGVSTDTQYF	TGTGCCAGTAGTGTCGACGGCGGGGTTAGCACAGATACGCAGTATTTT
TRBV4-3	TRBJ1-5	16	-	many	CASSQDRTHSNQPQHF	TGCGCCAGCAGCCAAGATAGGACACATAGCAATCAGCCCCAGCATTTT
TRBV9	TRBJ1-1	14	-	many	CASSALDRPTEAFF	TGTGCCAGCAGCGCTCTAGACAGGCCTACTGAAGCTTTCTTT
TRBV19	TRBJ2-6	15	-	few	CASSMKASGANVLTF	TGTGCCAGTAGTATGAAGGCCTCTGGGGCCAACGTCCTGACTTTC
TRBV20-1	TRBJ1-2	15	TRBD1	many	CSARDGRGGVYGYTF	TGCAGTGCTAGAGACGGGAGAGGGGGCGTCTATGGCTACACCTTC
TRBV7-2	TRBJ1-1	14	-	many	CASSLARQYTEAFF	TGTGCCAGCAGCTTAGCCAGACAGTACACTGAAGCTTTCTTT
TRBV20-1	TRBJ2-2	14	-	many	CSARAGLTRGELFF	TGCAGTGCTAGAGCCGGACTAACCCGCGGGGAGCTGTTTTTT
TRBV18	TRBJ2-7	14	TRBD1	many	CASSRSGTAYEQYF	TGTGCCAGCTCACGATCCGGGACAGCCTACGAGCAGTACTTC